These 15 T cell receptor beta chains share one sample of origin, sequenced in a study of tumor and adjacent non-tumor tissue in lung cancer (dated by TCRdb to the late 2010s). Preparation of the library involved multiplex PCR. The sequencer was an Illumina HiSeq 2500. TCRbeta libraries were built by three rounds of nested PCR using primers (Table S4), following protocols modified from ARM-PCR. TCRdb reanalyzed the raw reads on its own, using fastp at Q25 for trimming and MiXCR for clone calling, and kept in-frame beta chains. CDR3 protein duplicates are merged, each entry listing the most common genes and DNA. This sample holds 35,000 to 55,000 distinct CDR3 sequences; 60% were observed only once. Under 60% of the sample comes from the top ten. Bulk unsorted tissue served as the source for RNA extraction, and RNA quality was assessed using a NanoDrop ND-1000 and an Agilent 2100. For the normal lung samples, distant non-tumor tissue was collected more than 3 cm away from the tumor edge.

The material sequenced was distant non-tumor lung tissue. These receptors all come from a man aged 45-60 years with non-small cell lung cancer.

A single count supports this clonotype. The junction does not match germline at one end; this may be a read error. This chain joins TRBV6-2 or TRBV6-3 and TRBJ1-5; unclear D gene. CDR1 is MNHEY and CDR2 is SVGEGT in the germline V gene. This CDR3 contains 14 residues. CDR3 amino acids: CASRYSRDNQPQHF. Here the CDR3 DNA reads TGTGCCAGCAGATACTCAAGGGACAATCAGCCCCAGCATTTT.

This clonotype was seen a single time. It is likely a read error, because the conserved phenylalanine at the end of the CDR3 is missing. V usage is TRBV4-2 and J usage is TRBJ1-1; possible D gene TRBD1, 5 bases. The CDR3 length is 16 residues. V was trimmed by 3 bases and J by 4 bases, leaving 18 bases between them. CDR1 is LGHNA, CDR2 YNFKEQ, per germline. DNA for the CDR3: TGTGCCAGCAGCCACGATGATCGGGGGGGGAGCACTGAAGCTTTCTAT. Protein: CASSHDDRGGSTEAFY.

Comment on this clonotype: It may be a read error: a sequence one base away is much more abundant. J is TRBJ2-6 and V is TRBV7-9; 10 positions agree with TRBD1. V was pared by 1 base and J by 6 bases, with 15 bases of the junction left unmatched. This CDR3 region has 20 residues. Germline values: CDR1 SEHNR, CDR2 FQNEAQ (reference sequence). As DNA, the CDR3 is TGTGCCAGCAGCTTAGGCCCAGGGACAGGGGAGATGTTCGAGGCCAACGTCCTGACTTTC. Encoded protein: CASSLGPGTGEMFEANVLTF.

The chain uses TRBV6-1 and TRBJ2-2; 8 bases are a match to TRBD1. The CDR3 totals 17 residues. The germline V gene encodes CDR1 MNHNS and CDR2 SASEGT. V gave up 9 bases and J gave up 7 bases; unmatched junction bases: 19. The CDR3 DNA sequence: TGTGCCAGGAGGCCCGGGACAGGTGGGCCCAACGGCGGGGAGCTGTTTTTT. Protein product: CARRPGTGGPNGGELFF.

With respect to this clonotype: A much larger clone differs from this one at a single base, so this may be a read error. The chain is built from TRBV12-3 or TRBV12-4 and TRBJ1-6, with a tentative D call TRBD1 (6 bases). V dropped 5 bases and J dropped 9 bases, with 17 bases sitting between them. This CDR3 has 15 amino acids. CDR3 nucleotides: TGTGCCAGCAGTCCGAACGAGGGGGGAAGTTCACCCCTCCACTTT. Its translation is CASSPNEGGSSPLHF.

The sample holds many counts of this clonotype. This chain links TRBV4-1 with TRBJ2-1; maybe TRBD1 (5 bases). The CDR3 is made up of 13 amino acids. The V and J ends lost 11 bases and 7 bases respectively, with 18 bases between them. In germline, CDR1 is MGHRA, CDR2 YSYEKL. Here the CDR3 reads CASRRGYENEQFF. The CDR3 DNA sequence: TGCGCCTCACGAAGGGGTTATGAAAATGAGCAGTTCTTC.

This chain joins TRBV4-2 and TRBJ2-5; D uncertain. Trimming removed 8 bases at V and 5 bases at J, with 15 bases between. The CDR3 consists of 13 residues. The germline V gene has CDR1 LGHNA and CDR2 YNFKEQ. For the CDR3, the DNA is TGTGCCAGCGGCTACAGCGACATGGAGACCCAGTACTTC. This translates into CASGYSDMETQYF.

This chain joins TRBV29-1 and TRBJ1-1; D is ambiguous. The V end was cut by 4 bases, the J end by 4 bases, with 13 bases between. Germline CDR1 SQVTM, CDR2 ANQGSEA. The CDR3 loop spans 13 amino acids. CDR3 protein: CSVVGNFSTEAFF. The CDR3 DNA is TGCAGCGTTGTGGGGAATTTCAGCACTGAAGCTTTCTTT.

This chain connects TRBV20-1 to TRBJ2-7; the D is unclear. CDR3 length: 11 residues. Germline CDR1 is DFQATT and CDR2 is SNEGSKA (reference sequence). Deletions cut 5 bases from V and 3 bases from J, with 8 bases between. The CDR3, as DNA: TGCAGTGCTCCTATCGTCTACGAGCAGTACTTC. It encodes CSAPIVYEQYF.

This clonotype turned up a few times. CDR3 amino acids: CASSPSRNQPQHF. DNA for the CDR3: TGTGCCAGCAGTCCCAGTAGGAATCAGCCCCAGCATTTT. The V call is TRBV12-3 or TRBV12-4, the J call TRBJ1-5; no clear D gene. The CDR3 covers 13 residues. Trimming cost V 5 bases and J 4 bases, with 9 bases left between them.

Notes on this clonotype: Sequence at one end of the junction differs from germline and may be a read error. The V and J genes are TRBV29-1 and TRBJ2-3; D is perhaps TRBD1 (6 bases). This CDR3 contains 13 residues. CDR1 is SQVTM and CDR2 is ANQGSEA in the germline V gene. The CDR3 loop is CSVGWGPTDTQYF. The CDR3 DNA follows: TGCAGCGTTGGTTGGGGGCCCACAGATACGCAATATTTT.

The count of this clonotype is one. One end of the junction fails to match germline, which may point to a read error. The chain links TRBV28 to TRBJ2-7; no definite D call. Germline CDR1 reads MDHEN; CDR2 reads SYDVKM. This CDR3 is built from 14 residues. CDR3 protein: CASSLATYSYEQYF. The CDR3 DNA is TGTGCCAGCAGTTTAGCGACCTACTCCTACGAACAGTACTTC.

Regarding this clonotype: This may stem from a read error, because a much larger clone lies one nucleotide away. CDR3 nucleotide sequence: TGTGACAGCAGGGGGGTTCAACGGCGATACAATGAGCAGTTCTTC. Its translation is CDSRGVQRRYNEQFF. J is TRBJ2-1 and V is TRBV6-2 or TRBV6-3, with D perhaps TRBD1 (7 bases). This CDR3 region has 15 residues. Germline CDR1 is MNHEY and CDR2 is SVGEGT.

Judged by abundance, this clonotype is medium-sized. CDR3 protein: CASSPGGTGNNYGYTF. CDR3 in DNA: TGTGCCAGCAGCCCAGGGGGGACAGGGAATAACTATGGCTACACCTTC. This chain links TRBV11-2 with TRBJ1-2; TRBD1 agrees at 9 bases. V lost 5 bases and J lost 1; bases outside the gene matches: 8. Germline V CDR1 and CDR2: SGHAT, FQNNGV. The CDR3 runs to 16 residues.

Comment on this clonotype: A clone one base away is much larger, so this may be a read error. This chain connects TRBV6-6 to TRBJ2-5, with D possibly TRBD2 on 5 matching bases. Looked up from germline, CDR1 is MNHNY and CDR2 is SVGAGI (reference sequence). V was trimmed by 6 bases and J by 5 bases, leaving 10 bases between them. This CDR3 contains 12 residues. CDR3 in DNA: TGTGCCAGCAGGCGAACGGGGGAGACCCAGTACTTC. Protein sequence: CASRRTGETQYF.